Shown below are 21 T cell receptor beta chains from a single sample sequenced in a study of control samples from healthy donors and cancer patients. Generated by immunoSEQ multiplex PCR, the TCRdb table keeps only in-frame clones and is missing some. The data show some 180,000 clones, and the top ten clones hold approximately 2.2%. Sequencing was performed on blood. The receptors were gathered from a woman aged 25 to 39 in good health.

V gene TRBV6-5 combines with J gene TRBJ2-3, with 9 bases fitting TRBD1. Germline lookup yields CDR1 MNHEY and CDR2 SVGAGI. V was clipped by 6 bases and J by 1 base; unmatched bases: 2. The CDR3 is 14 amino acids. The CDR3 bases are TGTGCCAGCAGCCGGACAGGGGGCACAGATACGCAGTATTTT. Its translation: CASSRTGGTDTQYF.

This chain uses TRBV9 with TRBJ1-5, with D unclear. The germline V gene has CDR1 SGDLS and CDR2 YYNGEE. Trimming took 0 bases from V and 6 from J, leaving 10 bases between them. This CDR3 contains 14 residues. The CDR3 sequence is CASSVEPLTQPQHF. The CDR3 nucleotides read TGTGCCAGCAGCGTAGAACCCCTTACTCAGCCCCAGCATTTT.

The CDR3 DNA follows: TGTGCCAGCCAACTTACCGAGAACTATGGCTACACCTTC. Encoded protein: CASQLTENYGYTF. The rearrangement links TRBV2 to TRBJ1-2; D unresolved. Trimming left V 8 bases short and J 2 bases short, with 12 bases between. Germline V lookup: CDR1 SNHLY, CDR2 FYNNEI. CDR3 size: 13 residues.

The rearrangement joins TRBV5-1 to TRBJ2-1; 12 positions match TRBD1. From germline, CDR1 is SGHRS and CDR2 YFSETQ. This CDR3 spans 18 amino acids. J gave up 7 bases and V 5 bases, and 16 bases lay outside the gene matches. CDR3 DNA sequence: TGCGCCAGCAGAGGGACAGGGGGCGCTGGGAGGCGATTAAATGAGCAGTTCTTC. Translated, it gives CASRGTGGAGRRLNEQFF.

The genes are TRBV5-6 and TRBJ1-3; D possibly corresponds to TRBD1 (6 bases). V was clipped by 4 bases and J by 3 bases, with 11 bases between them. Germline-derived CDR1 and CDR2 are SGHDT and YYEEEE. The CDR3 is made up of 14 amino acids. The CDR3 spells CASSRLGGGNTIYF. The CDR3 region has the DNA TGTGCCAGCAGCCGACTAGGGGGTGGAAACACCATATATTTT.

The rearrangement links TRBV7-2 to TRBJ2-5, with D hard to call. In germline, CDR1 is SGHTA, CDR2 FQGNSA. This CDR3 contains 13 residues. The germline V and J ends were trimmed by 2 bases and 1 base, with 5 bases remaining between them. The CDR3 DNA reads TGTGCCAGCAGCTTAAACTTCCAAGAGACCCAGTACTTC. Protein: CASSLNFQETQYF.

This chain uses TRBV18 with TRBJ2-1; TRBD2 might be the D (6 bases). The length of the CDR3 is 16 residues. Trimming took 5 bases from V and 4 from J, leaving 18 bases between them. CDR1 KGHSH and CDR2 LQKENI come from the germline V gene. The DNA for the CDR3 is TGTGCCAGCTCAAAGTTCGAGGGCGCGGGGTACAATGAGCAGTTCTTC. Protein product: CASSKFEGAGYNEQFF.

This chain connects TRBV6-2 or TRBV6-3 to TRBJ1-5; the D gene is possibly TRBD1 (6 bases). With 7 bases removed from V and 2 bases from J, the gap between germline ends came to 12 bases. Germline values: CDR1 MNHEY, CDR2 SVGEGT. This CDR3 comprises 14 residues. CDR3 region: CASTPGAGNQPQHF. Written as DNA, the CDR3 is TGTGCCAGCACCCCAGGGGCGGGCAATCAGCCCCAGCATTTT.

The V call is TRBV12-3 or TRBV12-4, the J call TRBJ1-1; D is unclear. This CDR3 comprises 12 residues. V lost 5 bases and J 9 bases, leaving 13 bases between the germline ends. The CDR3 nucleotides read TGTGCCAGCAGTCCGACCACGTACCAAGCTTTCTTT. Translated: CASSPTTYQAFF.

In regard to this clone: The same CDR3 arises from other DNA sequences in this sample as well. V is TRBV6-6 and J is TRBJ1-1, with 7 bases aligning to TRBD1. From germline, CDR1 is MNHNY and CDR2 SVGAGI (reference sequence). The CDR3 is 15 amino acids. Unmatched junction bases numbered 7, after V lost 5 bases and J lost 1 base. Here the CDR3 DNA reads TGTGCCAGCAGTCGCCCCGACAGGGCGAACACTGAAGCTTTCTTT. It codes for CASSRPDRANTEAFF.

This chain connects TRBV27 to TRBJ2-1, with D perhaps TRBD2 (5 bases). Germline V gene sequence: CDR1 MNHEY, CDR2 SMNVEV (reference sequence). The V and J ends lost 3 bases and 5 bases respectively, with 8 bases between them. This CDR3 comprises 13 residues. The CDR3 loop reads CASSLSADNEQFF. DNA for the CDR3: TGTGCCAGCAGTTTGTCAGCGGACAATGAGCAGTTCTTC.

This rearrangement joins TRBV10-3 to TRBJ2-5; 9 bases agree with TRBD1. Germline lookup yields CDR1 ENHRY and CDR2 SYGVKD. This CDR3 spans 13 amino acids. Losses at the gene ends were 3 bases for V and 8 bases for J; bases not matched to a gene: 4. The CDR3 protein is CAISEWTGDTQYF. The DNA for the CDR3 is TGTGCCATCAGTGAATGGACAGGGGATACCCAGTACTTC.

The CDR3 coding sequence is TGTGCCAGCAGCCAAGGGACAGCAAGGTATGGCTACACCTTC. Amino acid sequence: CASSQGTARYGYTF. The chain recombines TRBV3-1 (or the pseudogene TRBV3-2) with TRBJ1-2, with D possibly matching TRBD1 (6 bases). V lost 1 base to trimming and J lost 5 bases, with 11 bases between them. The CDR3 spans 14 residues. Germline CDR1 is LGHDT and CDR2 is YNNKEL (reference sequence).

The chain couples TRBV7-2 to TRBJ2-7; 9 nucleotides line up with TRBD2. With V trimmed by 2 bases and J by 4 bases, 6 bases remained unmatched. Germline-derived CDR1 and CDR2 are SGHTA and FQGNSA. The CDR3 covers 15 residues. The CDR3 DNA follows: TGTGCCAGCAGCTTACGGGCGGGGGGGCGGTACGAGCAGTACTTC. Translating gives CASSLRAGGRYEQYF.

The V and J genes are TRBV7-3 and TRBJ2-7, with TRBD2 as a possible D gene (6 bases). Germline CDR1 and CDR2: SGHTA and FQGTGA. The V and J ends lost 2 bases and 0 bases respectively, with 11 bases between them. The CDR3 spans 15 residues. The CDR3: CASSLVSGPSYEQYF. As DNA, the CDR3 is TGTGCCAGCAGCTTAGTTAGCGGCCCCTCCTACGAGCAGTACTTC.

V is TRBV30 and J is TRBJ1-1; unclear D gene. This CDR3 region has 12 residues. The germline V gene has CDR1 GTSNPN and CDR2 SVGIG (reference sequence). Trimming stripped 8 bases from V and 7 bases from J, with 17 bases between. The CDR3 DNA sequence: TGTGCCGCATCTTCTAGCCGGATTGAAGCTTTCTTT. It encodes CAASSSRIEAFF. Based on the CDR3 plus reference TRBV30 and TRBJ1-1, the full variable domain is SQTIHQWPATLVQPVGSPLSLECTVEGTSNPNLYWYRQAAGRGLQLLFYSVGIGQISSEVPQNLSASRPQDRQFILSSKKLLLSDSGFYLCAASSSRIEAFFGQGTRLTVV.

V usage is TRBV7-9 and J usage is TRBJ1-2; D uncertain. The germline gives CDR1 SEHNR, CDR2 FQNEAQ (reference sequence). The CDR3 consists of 14 residues. Trimming shortened V by 5 bases and J by 6 bases, and 16 bases separated the two germline ends. CDR3 region: CASSHPSGKDGYTF. The CDR3 coding sequence is TGTGCCAGCAGCCACCCATCAGGAAAGGATGGCTACACCTTC.

The V gene is TRBV2, the J gene TRBJ1-2, with D possibly TRBD1 on 6 matching bases. Trimming pared 4 bases from V and 7 bases from J, leaving 19 bases between. The germline V gene encodes CDR1 SNHLY and CDR2 FYNNEI. The CDR3 sequence is 15 residues long. The chain's CDR3 is CASSAIRGARGGYTF. CDR3 nucleotides: TGTGCCAGCAGTGCAATCCGGGGGGCGCGAGGTGGCTACACCTTC. Using reference TRBV2 and TRBJ1-2 for the parts outside the CDR3, the full variable domain is EPEVTQTPSHQVTQMGQEVILRCVPISNHLYFYWYRQILGQKVEFLVSFYNNEISEKSEIFDDQFSVERPDGSNFTLKIRSTKLEDSAMYFCASSAIRGARGGYTFGSGTRLTVV.

The chain links TRBV29-1 to TRBJ2-7; 7 bases agree with TRBD1. The junction had 21 bases not matched to a gene; V was cut back by 6 bases and J by 10 bases. CDR1 and CDR2 (germline): SQVTM, ANQGSEA. The CDR3 is 15 amino acids. This CDR3 is CSVHISTGLSTRQYF. CDR3 nucleotide sequence: TGCAGCGTCCACATCTCGACAGGGTTAAGTACCAGACAGTACTTC.

The chain links TRBV24-1 to TRBJ2-5; perhaps D is TRBD1 or TRBD2 (5 bases each). CDR3 size: 15 residues. Looked up from germline, CDR1 is KGHDR and CDR2 is SFDVKD. V lost 3 bases, J lost 2 bases, and 12 bases lay in between. CDR3 nucleotide sequence: TGTGCCACCAGTGATCCAGGGACCCCTCAAGAGACCCAGTACTTC. It is translated as CATSDPGTPQETQYF.

This rearrangement joins TRBV28 to TRBJ2-7; D call uncertain. The V gene lost 6 bases and the J gene lost 3 bases, with 15 bases spanning the gap. This CDR3 has 14 residues. Germline V gene lookup returns CDR1 MDHEN and CDR2 SYDVKM. The CDR3 is CASSLPGLDYEQYF. CDR3 nucleotide sequence: TGTGCCAGCAGCCTGCCGGGCTTGGACTACGAGCAGTACTTC.